One T cell receptor (beta chain) is described in this entry. Its specificity is unknown. The data were taken from a study of T cell repertoires in cytomegalovirus infection. Study in general: Evidence of both CMV infection and a matching HLA type came from public TCR beta signatures.

Study results and caveats: Cumulative public TCR beta family frequency identified CMV carriers with the relevant HLA.

The CDR3 is made up of 15 amino acids. V was cut by 3 bases and J by 7 bases, with 16 bases left in between. TCRdb independently ran MiXCR on the reads; one entry per CDR3 protein. The table includes a few hundred thousand distinct CDR3 sequences, 40% detected once. The sequencing used cultured PBMCs, collected from culture after CMV antigen stimulation. This receptor was taken from a human donor in good health (CMV status not recorded). Some clones in this sample may be carry-over from other donors' samples. This sequence joins TRBV12-3 or TRBV12-4 and TRBJ2-1, with D perhaps matching TRBD1 (5 bases). CDR3 sequence (DNA): TGTGCCAGCAGTTTCACAGGAGTAGACGAGAATGAGCAGTTCTTC. Translation: CASSFTGVDENEQFF.